Shown below are 7 T cell receptor beta chains from a single sample sequenced in a study of T-cell reconstitution after alpha-beta-depleted transplantation in children. Construction of the TCRbeta library involved unique molecular identifiers. MiXCR was run by TCRdb on the PCR reads, yielding one entry per CDR3 protein. The table has hundreds of thousands of distinct CDR3 sequences, 15% to 20% seen once. Specimen: PBMCs, mostly from graft donor cells, collected 360 days after TCRalphabeta/CD19-depleted stem cell transplant. Receptor source: a male patient aged 10 to 17 who had a stem cell transplant for acute lymphoblastic leukemia, so the T cells may come from the graft donor.

There are a few counts of this clonotype. J is TRBJ2-1 and V is TRBV5-1; 10 bases align to TRBD2. The CDR3 length is 13 residues. Germline values: CDR1 SGHRS, CDR2 YFSETQ. The V segment lost 0 bases and the J segment 13 bases; nucleotides outside the gene matches: 4. As DNA, the CDR3 is TGCGCCAGCAGCTTGGAGACTAGCGGGCTTCAGTTCTTC. Its translation is CASSLETSGLQFF.

This clonotype was found a few times. The V call is TRBV29-1, the J call TRBJ2-1, with D tentatively TRBD2 (5 bases). The V and J ends lost 4 bases and 7 bases respectively, with 14 bases between them. Germline loops: CDR1 SQVTM, CDR2 ANQGSEA. The CDR3 consists of 13 residues. DNA of the CDR3: TGCAGCGTTGGAATGGGAGTGGGTAATGAGCAGTTCTTC. Translation gives CSVGMGVGNEQFF.

Only a few counts were recorded for this clonotype. J is TRBJ2-3 and V is TRBV12-3 or TRBV12-4, with D uncertain. Trimming took off 0 bases at V and 6 bases at J, with 16 bases between the two ends. This CDR3 region has 16 residues. CDR3 DNA: TGTGCCAGCAGTTTAGCCTTACGCCCCCTCCGGGATACGCAGTATTTT. Encoded protein: CASSLALRPLRDTQYF.

J is TRBJ2-1 and V is TRBV7-3; the match to TRBD2 covers 9 bases. Germline CDR1 and CDR2: SGHTA and FQGTGA. The V and J ends lost 5 bases and 7 bases, in that order; junction bases with no gene match: 6. This CDR3 region has 14 residues. Written as DNA, the CDR3 is TGTGCCAGCAGCGAGGGGACTAGCCAGAATGAGCAGTTCTTC. Amino acids: CASSEGTSQNEQFF.

The V call is TRBV4-1, the J call TRBJ1-3; TRBD1 might be the D (6 bases). The germline V and J ends were trimmed by 3 bases and 3 bases, with 15 bases remaining between them. Germline CDR1 MGHRA, CDR2 YSYEKL. The CDR3 loop spans 16 amino acids. CDR3: CASSHPTGERGNTIYF. For the CDR3, the DNA is TGCGCCAGCAGCCACCCGACAGGAGAACGTGGAAACACCATATATTTT.

This clonotype was seen a handful of times. The chain couples TRBV18 to TRBJ2-7; D gene unclear. CDR1 is KGHSH and CDR2 is LQKENI in the germline V gene. CDR3 size: 14 residues. V was clipped by 0 bases and J by 4 bases, with 10 bases between them. Here the CDR3 reads CASSPPRAKYEQYF. In nucleotides, the CDR3 is TGTGCCAGCTCACCACCTAGGGCAAAATACGAGCAGTACTTC. Filled out from reference TRBV18 and TRBJ2-7, the complete variable domain reads NAGVMQNPRHLVRRRGQEARLRCSPMKGHSHVYWYRQLPEEGLKFMVYLQKENIIDESGMPKERFSAEFPKEGPSILRIQQVVRGDSAAYFCASSPPRAKYEQYFGPGTRLTVT.

In its sample, this clonotype was seen many times. The chain couples TRBV24-1 to TRBJ2-4; TRBD1 is a possible D gene (6 bases). The CDR3 runs 13 residues. The germline V gene encodes CDR1 KGHDR and CDR2 SFDVKD. Trimming pared 4 bases from V and 4 bases from J, leaving 7 bases between. The CDR3, as DNA: TGTGCCACCAGTGACGGACAGAAAAACATTCAGTACTTC. Translating gives CATSDGQKNIQYF.